This T cell receptor (beta chain) was recovered during a study of control samples from healthy donors and cancer patients (dated by TCRdb to about 2020). Library construction relied on the immunoSEQ multiplex PCR assay. Drawn from immuneACCESS, this table holds only the in-frame rearrangements with V and J called that TCRdb kept. Clones are partly lost; checked studies trace under half to an unresolved V gene and leave the rest unexplained. The sample table records over 100,000 clones; about 88% of these occur just once. The ten top clones hold around 3% of the sample. Remarks on this clone: What this receptor recognizes is not known. Per-nucleotide qualities are absent, and no much larger clonotype sits a single base away.

From cysteine to phenylalanine, the CDR3 is 10 amino acids long. Left in the record is the CDR3 DNA by itself, 30 bases read in frame from the first base. V drops 11 bases and J drops 5 bases, leaving 9 bases in between. The germline V gene sets CDR1 to MDHEN and CDR2 to SYDVKM. The sample consisted of blood. Recombination linked TRBV28 to TRBJ2-5; the D gene cannot be named for sure. The receptor was isolated from a man aged 50-60 years in good health. The CDR3 region reads CASRGETQYF. Here is the DNA: TGTGCCTCCCGTGGGGAGACCCAGTACTTC.